A single sample is the source of the 17 T cell receptor beta chains below, sequenced in a study of glioma-infiltrating T cells. TCR alpha and beta CDR3 regions were amplified from RNA using iRepertoire nested multiplex PCR. TCRdb independently ran MiXCR on the multiplex PCR reads; one entry per CDR3 protein. The profile shows approximately 400,000 distinct CDR3 sequences, less than 50% of them singletons. The sample consisted of glioma tissue, nonneoplastic brain tissue, or PBMCs (not recorded which). Receptors were obtained from a human donor with low-grade glioma or glioblastoma, undergoing nonglioma brain surgery, or in good health (not recorded which).

In its sample, this clonotype was seen a few times. The chain joins TRBV25-1 to TRBJ2-1; 9 nucleotides line up with TRBD2. V was clipped by 1 base and J by 8 bases; unmatched bases: 6. CDR1 is MGHDK, CDR2 SYGVNS, per germline. The CDR3 totals 15 residues. This CDR3 is CASSELASGIDEQFF. Written as DNA, the CDR3 is TGTGCCAGCAGTGAATTAGCTAGCGGGATCGATGAGCAGTTCTTC.

There are a few counts of this clonotype. The J gene is TRBJ2-7, the V gene TRBV20-1; 13 nucleotides match TRBD2. CDR3 length equals 16 residues. J lost 2 bases, V lost 3 bases, and 7 bases had no gene match. Per the germline V gene, CDR1 is DFQATT and CDR2 is SNEGSKA (reference sequence). CDR3 sequence reads: CSARWTSGSRPYEQYF. The CDR3 DNA reads as TGCAGTGCTAGGTGGACTAGCGGGAGTCGACCCTACGAGCAGTACTTC.

The CDR3 loop is CASSLRRGPQLEYNEQFF. The CDR3, as DNA: TGTGCCAGCAGTTTACGCAGGGGGCCCCAGCTTGAGTATAATGAGCAGTTCTTC. The chain employs TRBV27 and TRBJ2-1; TRBD1 matches at 8 bases. V dropped 2 bases and J dropped 7; count of bases not matched to a gene: 16. The CDR3 sequence is 18 residues long. Germline loops: CDR1 MNHEY, CDR2 SMNVEV (reference sequence).

The chain joins TRBV2 to TRBJ2-7; maybe TRBD1 (5 bases). There are 15 residues in the CDR3. Deletions cut 8 bases from V and 0 bases from J, with 17 bases between. Germline V CDR1 and CDR2: SNHLY, FYNNEI. The chain's CDR3 is CASGRDSPLSYEQYF. As DNA, the CDR3 is TGTGCCAGCGGCAGAGACAGCCCCCTCTCCTACGAGCAGTACTTC.

This chain joins TRBV20-1 and TRBJ1-4; D possibly corresponds to TRBD1 (5 bases). Germline CDR1 is DFQATT and CDR2 is SNEGSKA (reference sequence). Trimming removed 7 bases from V and 5 bases from J, with 17 bases in between. This CDR3 is 14 amino acids long. The CDR3 spells CSVPRVQVNEKLFF. The DNA for the CDR3 is TGCAGTGTTCCACGAGTACAGGTGAATGAAAAACTGTTTTTT.

Concerning this clonotype itself: The junction departs from the called germline gene at one end, perhaps through a read error. The J gene is TRBJ2-1, the V gene TRBV2; D gene ambiguous. Germline V lookup: CDR1 SNHLY, CDR2 FYNNEI. The CDR3 contains 12 residues. The chain's CDR3 is CASGTGYNEKFF. The CDR3 nucleotides read TGTGCCAGCGGTACTGGTTACAATGAGAAGTTCTTC.

This clonotype was observed many times. The rearrangement uses TRBV27 and TRBJ1-2, with 7 bases aligning to TRBD1. V lost 2 bases and J lost 8; bases outside the gene matches: 8. Germline V lookup: CDR1 MNHEY, CDR2 SMNVEV (reference sequence). This CDR3 has 14 amino acids. The CDR3 region is CASSLATGKEGYTF. Written as DNA, the CDR3 is TGTGCCAGCAGTTTAGCGACAGGGAAAGAGGGCTACACCTTC.

This clonotype has a handful of counts. This chain joins TRBV27 and TRBJ1-5; 9 positions match TRBD1. Trimming took 1 base from V and 7 from J; bases not matched to a gene: 5. Germline CDR1 and CDR2: MNHEY and SMNVEV (reference sequence). The CDR3 is 15 amino acids. The CDR3: CASSLWGQGGQPQHF. For the CDR3, the DNA is TGTGCCAGCAGTTTATGGGGACAGGGAGGGCAGCCCCAGCATTTT.

The chain carries TRBV28 and TRBJ2-4, with 8 bases fitting TRBD1. Germline V gene lookup returns CDR1 MDHEN and CDR2 SYDVKM. The CDR3 extends over 14 amino acids. With 6 bases clipped from V and 9 bases from J, the junction kept 10 bases outside the gene matches. The CDR3 protein is CASSLDRVRAIQYF. The CDR3 coding sequence is TGTGCCAGCAGCCTGGACAGGGTTCGAGCCATTCAGTACTTC. Drawing the rest from reference TRBV28 and TRBJ2-4, the complete variable domain is DVKVTQSSRYLVKRTGEKVFLECVQDMDHENMFWYRQDPGLGLRLIYFSYDVKMKEKGDIPEGYSVSREKKERFSLILESASTNQTSMYLCASSLDRVRAIQYFGAGTRLSVL.

The chain links TRBV7-6 to TRBJ2-1; the D is unclear. The V gene's germline CDR1 is SGHVS and CDR2 FNYEAQ. The CDR3 has 13 amino acids. V shed 0 bases and J shed 4 bases, with 4 bases lying between them. The CDR3 DNA reads as TGTGCCAGCAGCTTAGCCCAGTACAATGAGCAGTTCTTC. Its translation is CASSLAQYNEQFF.

Regarding this clonotype: Since a much larger clone is just one base distant, this may be a read error. The chain employs TRBV27 and TRBJ1-6; maybe TRBD1 (6 bases). The length of the CDR3 is 12 residues. From germline, CDR1 is MNHEY and CDR2 SMNVEV (reference sequence). The CDR3 here is CVSRGGSSPLHF. The CDR3 DNA reads TGTGTCAGCAGGGGCGGGAGTTCACCCCTCCACTTT.

At least ten counts were recorded for this clonotype. The chain has TRBV28 and TRBJ1-3, with D perhaps matching TRBD1 (6 bases). Per the germline V gene, CDR1 is MDHEN and CDR2 is SYDVKM. This CDR3 is 15 amino acids long. V gave up 2 bases and J gave up 2 bases, with 10 bases separating them. CDR3 loop: CASSLIRQAGNTIYF. The CDR3 nucleotides are TGTGCCAGCAGTTTAATCAGACAGGCTGGAAACACCATATATTTT. The entire variable domain, with the rest obtained from reference TRBV28 and TRBJ1-3, is as follows: DVKVTQSSRYLVKRTGEKVFLECVQDMDHENMFWYRQDPGLGLRLIYFSYDVKMKEKGDIPEGYSVSREKKERFSLILESASTNQTSMYLCASSLIRQAGNTIYFGEGSWLTVV.

This rearrangement joins TRBV4-1 to TRBJ1-1; TRBD1 might be the D (5 bases). Germline CDR1 is MGHRA and CDR2 is YSYEKL. Trimming stripped 3 bases from V and 4 bases from J, with 12 bases between. The CDR3 is 14 residues long. CDR3 region: CASSQADTGTEAFF. As DNA, the CDR3 is TGCGCCAGCAGCCAGGCGGACACGGGCACTGAAGCTTTCTTT.

The sample holds a few counts of this clonotype. The rearrangement uses TRBV25-1 and TRBJ2-2; D is ambiguous. Trimming pared 6 bases from V and 5 bases from J, leaving 7 bases between. The length of the CDR3 is 12 residues. Looked up from germline, CDR1 is MGHDK and CDR2 is SYGVNS. The CDR3 DNA reads as TGTGCCAGCAGCACTTTAACCGGGGAGCTGTTTTTT. This encodes CASSTLTGELFF.

To note about this clonotype: As the CDR3 is not closed by the conserved phenylalanine or tryptophan, this likely results from a read error. This chain connects TRBV28 to TRBJ1-3; D not resolved. V was shortened by 3 bases and J by 0 bases, with 12 bases between the two germline ends. The CDR3 runs to 16 residues. The germline V gene has CDR1 MDHEN and CDR2 SYDVKM. CDR3 DNA sequence: TGTGCCAGCAGTTTTGGTGTAGGATTCTCTGGAAACACCATATATCTT. It yields the protein CASSFGVGFSGNTIYL.

The rearrangement links TRBV6-2 or TRBV6-3 to TRBJ2-1, with 8 bases matching TRBD2. CDR3 length: 19 amino acids. V lost 8 bases and J lost 4; bases outside the gene matches: 22. Germline V lookup: CDR1 MNHEY, CDR2 SVGEGT. CDR3 in amino acids: CASDSLGAQLAVGYNEQFF. CDR3 nucleotides: TGTGCCAGCGACTCCCTAGGGGCCCAACTAGCGGTAGGATACAATGAGCAGTTCTTC.

This clonotype was seen at least ten times. A junction boundary mismatches the germline segment, possibly from a read error. The chain is built from TRBV28 and TRBJ1-1; 8 bases map to TRBD1. Looked up from germline, CDR1 is MDHEN and CDR2 is SYDVKM. This CDR3 is built from 14 residues. CDR3 bases: TGCGCCAGCAGCCTAGGACAGGGTGGAACTGAAGCTTTCTTT. Translation: CASSLGQGGTEAFF.